A single sample is the source of the 20 T cell receptor beta chains below, sequenced in a study of shared clonotypes between healthy human individuals. Sequencing used immunoSEQ multiplex PCR; TCRdb keeps in-frame clones, though not all of them. The sample records roughly 1 million clones, around 76% being singletons. The specimen was memory CD4+ T cells sorted from blood. The subset denotes: CD45RA-negative fraction. These receptors were collected from a man younger than 35 in good health.

The V and J genes are TRBV6-1 and TRBJ2-5, with 8 bases that match TRBD2. Per germline, CDR1 MNHNS and CDR2 SASEGT. This CDR3 is built from 17 residues. Germline trimming cut 1 base from V and 0 bases from J; bases unmatched to any gene: 7. This CDR3 is CASSEDRGGWDQETQYF. The CDR3 DNA reads as TGTGCCAGCAGTGAAGACCGGGGGGGTTGGGACCAAGAGACCCAGTACTTC.

The chain has TRBV7-9 and TRBJ1-1, with 7 positions matching TRBD1. The CDR3 loop spans 14 amino acids. Germline CDR1 and CDR2: SEHNR and FQNEAQ (reference sequence). Trimming took 4 bases from V and 7 from J; bases not matched to a gene: 9. CDR3 DNA sequence: TGTGCCAGCAGCTCCCTACAGGGGCCAGGTGAAGCTTTCTTT. This translates into CASSSLQGPGEAFF.

The chain recombines TRBV18 with TRBJ1-4, with D maybe TRBD1 (6 bases). Germline CDR1 and CDR2: KGHSH and LQKENI. CDR3 length: 13 residues. V was trimmed by 4 bases and J by 3 bases, leaving 6 bases between them. In DNA, the CDR3 is TGTGCCAGCTCACGGGGGCCTAATGAAAAACTGTTTTTT. It translates to CASSRGPNEKLFF.

The chain carries TRBV7-9 and TRBJ2-7; 7 positions match TRBD1. Unmatched junction bases numbered 8, after V lost 5 bases and J lost 1 base. The CDR3 is 15 amino acids. The germline CDR1 and CDR2 sequences are SEHNR and FQNEAQ (reference sequence). CDR3 in DNA: TGTGCCAGCAGCCTGTACAGGGGCGCTTCCTACGAGCAGTACTTC. It specifies CASSLYRGASYEQYF.

This chain connects TRBV30 to TRBJ1-1; TRBD1 aligns across 8 bases. CDR3 length: 12 amino acids. The V gene end was trimmed by 5 bases and the J gene end by 10 bases; junction bases not matched to a gene: 9. From germline, CDR1 is GTSNPN and CDR2 SVGIG (reference sequence). The CDR3 nucleotides read TGTGCCTGGGGACAGGGACTGATGGGAGCTTTCTTT. Translating it yields CAWGQGLMGAFF.

A remark on this clone: Additional DNA sequences in this sample encode the identical CDR3. V is TRBV6-5 and J is TRBJ2-7; either TRBD1 or TRBD2 may fit D (5 bases each). Germline CDR1 reads MNHEY; CDR2 reads SVGAGI. V was cut by 2 bases and J by 2 bases, with 7 bases left in between. This CDR3 spans 13 amino acids. The CDR3 DNA reads TGTGCCAGCAGTTACGGGACGACCTACGAGCAGTACTTC. It specifies CASSYGTTYEQYF.

The chain is built from TRBV19 and TRBJ2-3; 8 nucleotides agree with TRBD1. CDR3 length equals 14 residues. V dropped 7 bases and J dropped 1; count of bases not matched to a gene: 4. Germline V lookup: CDR1 LNHDA, CDR2 SQIVND (reference sequence). The DNA of the CDR3 is TGTGCCAGTAAAGAGGACAGGGGCACAGATACGCAGTATTTT. It encodes CASKEDRGTDTQYF.

The table lists this clone with a few counts. The chain is built from TRBV5-1 and TRBJ1-1; 7 nucleotides agree with TRBD1. The ends lost 5 bases at V and 1 base at J; junction bases unmatched: 2. The CDR3 sequence is 13 residues long. The germline CDR1 and CDR2 sequences are SGHRS and YFSETQ. CDR3 DNA: TGCGCCAGCAGGACAGGGTCGAACACTGAAGCTTTCTTT. It yields the protein CASRTGSNTEAFF.

V is TRBV5-1 and J is TRBJ2-6, with a tentative D call TRBD2 (6 bases). The CDR3 has 17 amino acids. Deletions cut 0 bases from V and 3 bases from J, with 13 bases between. Per germline, CDR1 SGHRS and CDR2 YFSETQ. The CDR3 sequence: CASSLEAGFGGANVLTF. The CDR3 DNA sequence: TGCGCCAGCAGCTTGGAGGCGGGGTTCGGTGGGGCCAACGTCCTGACTTTC. Using reference TRBV5-1 and TRBJ2-6 for the parts outside the CDR3, the full variable domain is KAGVTQTPRYLIKTRGQQVTLSCSPISGHRSVSWYQQTPGQGLQFLFEYFSETQRNKGNFPGRFSGRQFSNSRSEMNVSTLELGDSALYLCASSLEAGFGGANVLTFGAGSRLTVL.

The rearrangement uses TRBV7-3 and TRBJ1-1, with D unclear. Per germline, CDR1 SGHTA and CDR2 FQGTGA. Trimming stripped 5 bases from V and 7 bases from J, with 11 bases between. The CDR3 extends over 12 amino acids. The CDR3 bases are TGTGCCAGCAGCCCCAGGACCGGTGAAGCTTTCTTT. Protein sequence: CASSPRTGEAFF.

The rearrangement uses TRBV5-6 and TRBJ1-5; D is possibly TRBD1 (5 bases). Deletions cut 0 bases from V and 0 bases from J, with 7 bases between. There are 15 residues in the CDR3. In germline, CDR1 is SGHDT, CDR2 YYEEEE. The CDR3 DNA follows: TGTGCCAGCAGCTTGGGAGGACATAGCAATCAGCCCCAGCATTTT. It encodes CASSLGGHSNQPQHF.

This sequence joins TRBV10-3 and TRBJ1-3; possibly TRBD1 for D (5 bases). Trimming stripped 3 bases from V and 5 bases from J, with 8 bases between. The CDR3 is made up of 13 amino acids. CDR1 and CDR2 (germline): ENHRY, SYGVKD. CDR3 in amino acids: CAISEGARNTIYF. Here the CDR3 DNA reads TGTGCCATCAGTGAAGGGGCCAGAAACACCATATATTTT.

The chain uses TRBV9 and TRBJ2-2; 11 bases map to TRBD2. J was trimmed by 5 bases and V by 4 bases; bases with no gene match: 13. This CDR3 has 18 amino acids. Per germline, CDR1 SGDLS and CDR2 YYNGEE. CDR3 sequence reads: CASSPGGTSGSQTGELFF. The CDR3 DNA follows: TGTGCCAGCAGCCCCGGGGGGACTAGCGGTTCTCAAACCGGGGAGCTGTTTTTT. The full variable domain, its missing parts supplied by reference TRBV9 and TRBJ2-2, is DSGVTQTPKHLITATGQRVTLRCSPRSGDLSVYWYQQSLDQGLQFLIQYYNGEERAKGNILERFSAQQFPDLHSELNLSSLELGDSALYFCASSPGGTSGSQTGELFFGEGSRLTVL.

This clone came up once. V is TRBV9 and J is TRBJ2-1; TRBD1 matches at 7 bases. V gave up 6 bases and J gave up 4 bases; unmatched junction bases: 10. CDR1 SGDLS and CDR2 YYNGEE come from the germline V gene. This CDR3 spans 15 amino acids. As DNA, the CDR3 is TGTGCCAGCACCGCTGAGGGGGCGGCATACAATGAGCAGTTCTTC. Translating gives CASTAEGAAYNEQFF. Variable domain in full (rest from reference TRBV9 and TRBJ2-1): DSGVTQTPKHLITATGQRVTLRCSPRSGDLSVYWYQQSLDQGLQFLIQYYNGEERAKGNILERFSAQQFPDLHSELNLSSLELGDSALYFCASTAEGAAYNEQFFGPGTRLTVL.

The chain combines TRBV27 with TRBJ2-7; D is possibly TRBD1 (6 bases). This CDR3 is 14 amino acids long. Trimming stripped 3 bases from V and 7 bases from J, with 16 bases between. Germline V CDR1 and CDR2: MNHEY, SMNVEV (reference sequence). This chain's CDR3 is CASSFSGTLIEQYF. CDR3 in DNA: TGTGCCAGCAGTTTCTCCGGGACACTAATAGAGCAGTACTTC.

This chain connects TRBV27 to TRBJ1-2; D gene uncertain. The V gene lost 6 bases and the J gene lost 3 bases, with 14 bases spanning the gap. The germline CDR1 and CDR2 sequences are MNHEY and SMNVEV (reference sequence). The CDR3 sequence is 14 residues long. CDR3 amino acids: CASRPNWVYYGYTF. The DNA of the CDR3 is TGTGCCAGCAGACCCAATTGGGTATACTATGGCTACACCTTC.

The chain couples TRBV4-3 to TRBJ2-3; D is perhaps TRBD1 (5 bases). The germline V gene encodes CDR1 LGHNA and CDR2 YSLEER. The CDR3 has 14 residues. The V and J ends lost 2 bases and 2 bases respectively, with 8 bases between them. As DNA, the CDR3 is TGCGCCAGCAGCCAAACGACAGCCACAGATACGCAGTATTTT. This sequence encodes CASSQTTATDTQYF.

The V gene is TRBV5-1, the J gene TRBJ2-2, with 9 bases that match TRBD2. The CDR3 is 17 amino acids. The V gene's germline CDR1 is SGHRS and CDR2 YFSETQ. V shed 4 bases, J shed 5 bases, and the junction held 12 bases outside the gene matches. The CDR3 loop is CASSGSKTSGLTGELFF. CDR3 DNA: TGCGCCAGCAGCGGAAGTAAGACTAGCGGACTGACCGGGGAGCTGTTTTTT.

This clone was seen once. V gene TRBV19 combines with J gene TRBJ1-5; D remains ambiguous. CDR1 LNHDA and CDR2 SQIVND come from the germline V gene (reference sequence). V was clipped by 4 bases and J by 4 bases, with 14 bases between them. This CDR3 has 15 residues. The CDR3: CASSTTHDGNQPQHF. The CDR3 DNA sequence: TGTGCCAGTAGTACCACTCACGACGGTAATCAGCCCCAGCATTTT.

About this clone itself: A much larger clone differs from this one at a single base, so this may be a read error. The chain links TRBV6-1 to TRBJ2-5; D possibly corresponds to TRBD1 (5 bases). The CDR3 sequence is 19 residues long. Germline V lookup: CDR1 MNHNS, CDR2 SASEGT. V was clipped by 1 base and J by 4 bases, with 25 bases between them. The CDR3 coding sequence is TGTGCCAGCAGTGAAGACGCAGGGTCCTCCCGAACCCGTTCAGAGACCCAGTACTTC. Encoded protein: CASSEDAGSSRTRSETQYF.